Described below is a single T cell receptor beta chain sequence and its context. Profiling relied on immunoSEQ multiplex PCR, and the TCRdb table lists in-frame clones only, not all of them. Counted here are roughly 120,000 clones, roughly 87% occurring once; the ten biggest clones make up approximately 10%. The sample comes from a study of T cell responses to AZD1222 COVID-19 vaccine. The CDR3 covers 14 residues. CDR1 is KGHSH and CDR2 is LQKENI in the germline V gene. The V and J ends lost 6 bases and 2 bases respectively, with 13 bases between them. The chain combines TRBV18 with TRBJ1-1, with a weak D call TRBD1 (5 bases). This clonotype was obtained from an adult in good health. The sample here was peripheral blood, taken on day 0 of AZD1222 vaccination. In DNA, the CDR3 is TGTGCCAGCTCTACGGGACGCGGAAACACTGAAGCTTTCTTT. Protein product: CASSTGRGNTEAFF.